One T cell receptor beta chain is described in this entry. Its antigen remains undetermined. No base qualities exist here, and no much larger clone lies one base off it. This specimen comes from a study of blood T cell repertoires in COVID-19 (dated by TCRdb to the early 2020s). Study-wide context: The collaborator samples originated in the United States, Italy and Spain and spanned the acute and convalescent phases of COVID-19. Where available, HLA class I and class II types were taken from metadata supplied by the sample provider and were not determined by assay-based typing. A freely available public database, intended as a resource for researchers studying the immune response to SARS-CoV-2, is where the repertoires were released. A de-identified subject ID, COVID-19 status, age in years and sex were almost always included in the sample metadata. The material from the prospective study consisted of cDNA or gDNA derived from T cells, B-cell-depleted T cells, or PBMCs. The samples were drawn from the first 160 participants of the ongoing ImmuneRACE study and from 950 to 1,500 subjects provided by 6 global collaborators. The dataset comprised deeply sampled blood TCRbeta repertoires from subjects exposed to, actively infected with, or recovered from COVID-19.

Participants in the prospective study were enrolled through a virtual design, were aged about 18 to 100 years, and lived in under 25 United States geographic areas. In the prospective study, cohorts were assigned on the basis of participant-reported clinical history obtained from a screening survey and a study questionnaire. In the prospective study, mobile phlebotomists collected whole blood, serum and a nasopharyngeal or oropharyngeal swab from each participant. Participants in the prospective study had the option to provide additional blood draws and questionnaires over an approximately two-month period. Before DNA extraction, prospective study blood samples were shipped either frozen or at room temperature. The full study reports these points: Clinical and demographic metadata were provided uncurated, with the amount varying by source and participant.

Unmatched junction bases come to 3, with V trimmed by 4 bases and J by 6 bases. There are 14 amino acids in the CDR3, from cysteine to phenylalanine inclusive. This entry keeps only the CDR3 DNA: 42 bases, framed from base 1. CDR1 and CDR2 are read off the germline V gene as SGHTA and FQGTGA. The immunoSEQ Assay, a bias-controlled multiplex PCR, was used to amplify TCRbeta CDR3 regions from genomic DNA. Processing in the source paper ran as follows. Nucleated cell counts per sample were estimated from amplification of reference gene primers within the assay. To quantify the absolute abundance of each unique TCRbeta CDR3 rearrangement, sequence reads were collapsed and filtered. Productive Simpson clonality was computed per sample as the square root of Simpson's diversity index over productive rearrangements. What TCRdb holds here is the immuneACCESS table cut down to in-frame rearrangements. Part of the clones is not present; checked against another copy, under half of the missing clones reflect an unresolved V gene, and the others are unexplained. Clone size and the V and J calls come from that table; the DNA yielded D and trimming. Present in this sample are 200,000 to 250,000 clones, around 88% of which were seen just once. Roughly 14% of the sample lies in the top ten.

The clonotype originates from a woman aged 45-65 years with acute COVID-19. The chain is made from TRBV7-3 and TRBJ1-2; TRBD1 aligns with 12 central bases. Sequencing was carried out using PBMCs or T cells enriched from blood (not recorded which). In nucleotide form, the sequence is TGTGCCAGCAGCTGGGGACAGGGGGCTGATGGCTACACCTTC. It codes for CASSWGQGADGYTF.